The 18 T cell receptor beta chains below come from one sample, sequenced in a study of T cells in Graves' hyperthyroidism and ophthalmopathy. TCR beta CDR3 regions were amplified from RNA transcripts. The HTBI set primed first-round TCR CDR3 RT-PCR. TCRdb ran MiXCR on the multiplex PCR reads and lists one entry per CDR3 protein. The table includes around 420,000 distinct CDR3 sequences, about 13% detected once. Specimen: blood. The receptors were sampled from a woman younger than 30 with Graves' hyperthyroidism.

This clonotype turned up a few times. The rearrangement uses TRBV28 and TRBJ1-3; 10 bases map to TRBD1. Germline CDR1 reads MDHEN; CDR2 reads SYDVKM. Trimming removed 6 bases from V and 3 bases from J; junction bases left unmatched: 2. This CDR3 has 14 residues. The CDR3 DNA reads TGTGCCAGCAGAGACAGGGGGCTTGGAAACACCATATATTTT. Its protein product is CASRDRGLGNTIYF.

The V gene is TRBV30, the J gene TRBJ2-2; TRBD2 matches at 12 bases. V was clipped by 8 bases and J by 3 bases; unmatched bases: 4. CDR3 length: 14 amino acids. Per germline, CDR1 GTSNPN and CDR2 SVGIG (reference sequence). CDR3 DNA sequence: TGTGCCAGGGCTAGCGGGAGGGACACCGGGGAGCTGTTTTTT. It codes for CARASGRDTGELFF.

On this clonotype: A much larger clone lies a single base off, so this may be a read error. J is TRBJ1-5 and V is TRBV6-1, with 7 bases identical to TRBD1. Germline V gene sequence: CDR1 MNHNS, CDR2 SASEGT. With 5 bases clipped from V and 3 bases from J, the junction kept 4 bases outside the gene matches. This CDR3 contains 14 residues. In DNA, the CDR3 is TGTGCCAGCAGTCTGAGGGGGCACAATCAGCCCCAGCATTTT. This encodes CASSLRGHNQPQHF.

This clonotype has at least ten counts. CDR3 DNA: TGTGCCTGGAGTGTAGATAGGGTGGGGAATCAGCCCCAGCATTTT. Translated, it gives CAWSVDRVGNQPQHF. This sequence joins TRBV30 and TRBJ1-5; D is undetermined. CDR1 is GTSNPN and CDR2 is SVGIG in the germline V gene (reference sequence). The CDR3 consists of 15 residues. V was cut by 0 bases and J by 4 bases, with 13 bases left in between.

This clonotype was observed many times. The chain has TRBV7-2 and TRBJ2-5, with 8 bases that match TRBD2. Per germline, CDR1 SGHTA and CDR2 FQGNSA. This CDR3 has 14 residues. V trimming: 6 bases; J trimming: 2 bases; junction bases outside the gene matches: 5. DNA of the CDR3: TGTGCCAGCAGGCCCAGCGGGAGACAAGAGACCCAGTACTTC. It is translated as CASRPSGRQETQYF.

The table lists this clonotype with many counts. The chain joins TRBV30 to TRBJ2-5; no firm D call. CDR3 length: 13 amino acids. The germline V gene encodes CDR1 GTSNPN and CDR2 SVGIG (reference sequence). Trimming cost V 5 bases and J 7 bases, with 17 bases left between them. The DNA for the CDR3 is TGTGCCTGGTCGCTTGGAGAATGGGGGACCCAGTACTTC. Protein: CAWSLGEWGTQYF.

This clonotype has at least ten counts. V usage is TRBV20-1 and J usage is TRBJ2-3; 7 bases fit TRBD1. The germline CDR1 and CDR2 sequences are DFQATT and SNEGSKA (reference sequence). Trimming took 5 bases from V and 0 from J; bases not matched to a gene: 8. This CDR3 has 15 residues. The CDR3 protein is CSAPDPGQSTDTQYF. The CDR3 DNA reads TGCAGTGCTCCGGATCCGGGACAGAGCACAGATACGCAGTATTTT.

This clonotype was found many times. The V call is TRBV7-2, the J call TRBJ2-5; D not resolved. The ends were cut back, 1 base at V and 0 bases at J, with 3 bases in the middle. CDR1 SGHTA and CDR2 FQGNSA come from the germline V gene. There are 13 residues in the CDR3. The CDR3 sequence is CASSLDYQETQYF. CDR3 sequence (DNA): TGTGCCAGCAGCTTAGACTACCAAGAGACCCAGTACTTC.

The table lists this clonotype with many counts. The V gene is TRBV5-1, the J gene TRBJ2-7, with 7 bases fitting TRBD1. With 0 bases clipped from V and 1 base from J, the junction kept 4 bases outside the gene matches. CDR3 length: 15 residues. Germline CDR1 SGHRS, CDR2 YFSETQ. CDR3 region: CASSLEGALSYEQYF. As DNA, the CDR3 is TGCGCCAGCAGCTTGGAGGGGGCCTTGTCCTACGAGCAGTACTTC.

This clonotype was picked up many times. V and J are TRBV28 and TRBJ2-1; 13 nucleotides agree with TRBD2. This CDR3 is 15 amino acids long. Germline V lookup: CDR1 MDHEN, CDR2 SYDVKM. Trimming removed 6 bases from V and 11 bases from J; junction bases left unmatched: 10. The CDR3 region is CASRSPGLAGNKQFF. DNA of the CDR3: TGTGCCAGCAGGTCCCCGGGACTAGCGGGGAATAAGCAGTTCTTC.

This clonotype is medium-sized within its sample. The chain is built from TRBV28 and TRBJ2-5, with TRBD1 matching over 10 bases. The CDR3 sequence is 15 residues long. Trimming took 4 bases from V and 3 from J; bases not matched to a gene: 5. Germline CDR1 is MDHEN and CDR2 is SYDVKM. CDR3 region: CASSYPGQGKETQYF. CDR3 sequence (DNA): TGTGCCAGCAGTTATCCGGGACAGGGGAAAGAGACCCAGTACTTC.

Remarks on this clonotype: Being one base from a much bigger clone, this may be a read error. V is TRBV28 and J is TRBJ2-4, with a tentative D call TRBD1 (5 bases). Germline V gene lookup returns CDR1 MDHEN and CDR2 SYDVKM. This CDR3 is 16 amino acids long. The DNA for the CDR3 is TGTGCCGGCAGCTCCCCGACAGTACTTAGCAAAAACATTCAGTACTTC. Its translation is CAGSSPTVLSKNIQYF.

This clonotype has at least ten counts. This rearrangement joins TRBV6-1 to TRBJ2-7; D remains unclear. From germline, CDR1 is MNHNS and CDR2 SASEGT. Trimming left V 8 bases short and J 1 base short, with 9 bases between. This CDR3 spans 12 amino acids. The CDR3 protein is CASGGQSYEQYF. In nucleotides, the CDR3 is TGTGCCAGCGGTGGTCAGTCCTACGAGCAGTACTTC.

The gene calls are TRBV20-1 and TRBJ1-6; 7 bases are a match to TRBD1. Trimming cost V 2 bases and J 9 bases; bases outside gene matches: 4. CDR3 length equals 13 residues. The V gene's germline CDR1 is DFQATT and CDR2 SNEGSKA (reference sequence). Here the CDR3 DNA reads TGCAGTGCTAGACCGCAGGGGGGTTCACCCCTCCACTTT. Translated: CSARPQGGSPLHF.

There are a few counts of this clonotype. The V gene is TRBV20-1, the J gene TRBJ2-1; D ambiguous. Trimming shortened V by 6 bases and J by 5 bases, and 23 bases separated the two germline ends. This CDR3 has 16 residues. Looked up from germline, CDR1 is DFQATT and CDR2 is SNEGSKA (reference sequence). CDR3 in amino acids: CSAKGWAEGLDNEQFF. CDR3 DNA: TGCAGTGCCAAGGGATGGGCTGAAGGGTTGGACAATGAGCAGTTCTTC.

V and J are TRBV2 and TRBJ1-2; 8 bases are a match to TRBD1. Germline V gene data show CDR1 as SNHLY and CDR2 as FYNNEI. V lost 0 bases and J lost 8; bases outside the gene matches: 14. The CDR3 runs to 17 residues. The CDR3: CASSEANIRTGPLGYTF. The CDR3, as DNA: TGTGCCAGCAGTGAAGCTAATATAAGGACAGGGCCGCTGGGCTACACCTTC.

This clonotype was found many times. The chain recombines TRBV3-1 with TRBJ2-7; 9 bases are a match to TRBD2. The ends lost 2 bases at V and 3 bases at J; junction bases unmatched: 11. The CDR3 runs to 17 residues. Germline loops: CDR1 LGHDT, CDR2 YNNKEL (reference sequence). DNA of the CDR3: TGTGCCAGCAGCCAAATAGATAGCGGGAGTTGGGTCTACGAGCAGTACTTC. The encoded protein is CASSQIDSGSWVYEQYF.

J is TRBJ2-2 and V is TRBV3-1; no firm D call. The CDR3 spans 17 residues. The ends were cut back, 1 base at V and 4 bases at J, with 16 bases in the middle. Germline CDR1 and CDR2: LGHDT and YNNKEL (reference sequence). The CDR3 protein is CASSQARLSRFTGELFF. The CDR3 nucleotides are TGTGCCAGCAGCCAAGCACGGCTCTCCCGCTTCACCGGGGAGCTGTTTTTT.